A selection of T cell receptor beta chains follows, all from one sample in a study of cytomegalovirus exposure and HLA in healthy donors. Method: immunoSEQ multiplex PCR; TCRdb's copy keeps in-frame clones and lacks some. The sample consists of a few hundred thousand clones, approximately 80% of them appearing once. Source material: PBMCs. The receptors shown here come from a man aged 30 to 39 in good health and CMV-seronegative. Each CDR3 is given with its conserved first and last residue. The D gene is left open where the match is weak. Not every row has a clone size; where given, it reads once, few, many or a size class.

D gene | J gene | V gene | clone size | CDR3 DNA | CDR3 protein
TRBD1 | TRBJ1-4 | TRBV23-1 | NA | TGCGCCAGCAGTCTACCAAGGGGGCGTGAAAAACTGTTTTTT | CASSLPRGREKLFF
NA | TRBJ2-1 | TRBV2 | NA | TGTGCCAGCAGTGAGGGGCTCAGGGGGGATGAGCAGTTCTTC | CASSEGLRGDEQFF
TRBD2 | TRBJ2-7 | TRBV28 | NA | TGTGCCAGCAATATAGCGGGGGGGTCCTACGAGCAGTACTTC | CASNIAGGSYEQYF
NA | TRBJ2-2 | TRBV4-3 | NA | TGCGCCAGCAGCCATAACGAGGCCGGGGAGCTGTTTTTT | CASSHNEAGELFF
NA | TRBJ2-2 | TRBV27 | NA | TGTGCCAGCAGTTTATTGGGACTTCGGGAGACCGGGGAGCTGTTTTTT | CASSLLGLRETGELFF
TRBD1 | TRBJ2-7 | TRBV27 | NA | TGTGCCAGCAGGACAGGGAGTTCCTACGAGCAGTACTTC | CASRTGSSYEQYF
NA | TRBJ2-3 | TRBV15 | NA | TGTGCCACCAGCAGAGTCTGGGGCAGAAACACAGATACGCAGTATTTT | CATSRVWGRNTDTQYF
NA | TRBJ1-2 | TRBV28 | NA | TGTGCCAGCAGTTACAGGGCAGTTCCTACTGGCTACACCTTC | CASSYRAVPTGYTF
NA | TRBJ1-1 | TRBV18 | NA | TGTGCCAGCTCACCTATCCCCCGTGCTGAAGCTTTCTTT | CASSPIPRAEAFF
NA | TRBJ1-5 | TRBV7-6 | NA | TGTGCCAGCAGCTCCTGGGAGGGTTTACGGCCCCAGCATTTT | CASSSWEGLRPQHF
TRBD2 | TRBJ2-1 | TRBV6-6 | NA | TGTGCCAGCAGTTGGGCTAGCGGTACACACAATGAGCAGTTCTTC | CASSWASGTHNEQFF
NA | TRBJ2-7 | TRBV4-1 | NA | TGCGCCAGCAGCCAAGATCTCTTGGGGGGCGAGCAGTACTTC | CASSQDLLGGEQYF
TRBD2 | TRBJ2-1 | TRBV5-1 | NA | TGCGCCAGCAGCATCGGACTAGCGGGGGACAATGAGCAGTTCTTC | CASSIGLAGDNEQFF
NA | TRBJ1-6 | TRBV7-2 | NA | TGTGCCAGCAGCTTAGCCCGAGGGGGAATTGGTTCACCCCTCCACTTT | CASSLARGGIGSPLHF
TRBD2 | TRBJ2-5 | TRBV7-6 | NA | TGTGCCAGCAGCTTAGGCAGGGAGGGGACCCAGTACTTC | CASSLGREGTQYF
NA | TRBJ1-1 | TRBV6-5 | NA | TGTGCCAGCAGTTACTTCGAGGGGACAAACACTGAAGCTTTCTTT | CASSYFEGTNTEAFF
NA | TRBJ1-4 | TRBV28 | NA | TGTGCCGGAGGATTGGGCCGTGAAAAACTGTTTTTT | CAGGLGREKLFF
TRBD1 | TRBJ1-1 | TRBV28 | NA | TGTGCCAGCAGTTTCCTTGACGACAGGGGGCACACTGAAGCTTTCTTT | CASSFLDDRGHTEAFF
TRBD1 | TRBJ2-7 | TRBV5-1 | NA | TGCGCCAGCAGCGGGACAGGGGGCGCTTACGAGCAGTACTTC | CASSGTGGAYEQYF
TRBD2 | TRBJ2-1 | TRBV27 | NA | TGTGCCAGCAGTTTAAGCAGCGGGGGGCTCAATGAGCAGTTCTTC | CASSLSSGGLNEQFF
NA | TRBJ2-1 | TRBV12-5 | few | TGTGCTAGTGGTTTGGTAAGGGAGGACGGACCTTACAATGAGCAGTTCTTC | CASGLVREDGPYNEQFF
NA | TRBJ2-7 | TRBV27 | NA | TGTGCCAGCAGTTTGACAGCCTCCTACGAGCAGTACTTC | CASSLTASYEQYF
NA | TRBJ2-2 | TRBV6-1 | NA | TGTGCCAGCAGTGAAGTCGGCAGGGCGGCCGGGGAGCTGTTTTTT | CASSEVGRAAGELFF
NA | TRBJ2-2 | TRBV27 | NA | TGTGCCAGCAGTTTATCCCCTTCCACAGGGTACGACACCGGGGAGCTGTTTTTT | CASSLSPSTGYDTGELFF
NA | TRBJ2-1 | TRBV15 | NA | TGTGCCACCAGCTCGAAACCGGGACAAAGCTCCTACAATGAGCAGTTCTTC | CATSSKPGQSSYNEQFF
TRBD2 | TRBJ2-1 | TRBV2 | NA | TGTGCCAGCAGTGAAGCGTGGACTAGCGGGGGCGGGGAGCAGTTCTTC | CASSEAWTSGGGEQFF
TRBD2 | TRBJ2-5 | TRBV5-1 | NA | TGCGCCAGCAGCTTGGCCGGACTAGGCCAAGAGACCCAGTACTTC | CASSLAGLGQETQYF
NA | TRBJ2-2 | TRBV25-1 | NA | TGTGCCAGCAGTGAGTTTGTGACAGCTTGGGACACCGGGGAGCTGTTTTTT | CASSEFVTAWDTGELFF
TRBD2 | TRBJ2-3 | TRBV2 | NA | TGTGCCAGCAGTTACGGGCGGGGGGGAGGCGCAGATACGCAGTATTTT | CASSYGRGGGADTQYF
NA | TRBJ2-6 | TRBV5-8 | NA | TGTGCCAGCAGACTCTCTGGGGCCAGCGTCCTGACTTTC | CASRLSGASVLTF
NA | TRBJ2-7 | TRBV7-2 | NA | TGTGCCAGCAGCTCCCCCCCGGGGTATAGAGAGCAGTACTTC | CASSSPPGYREQYF
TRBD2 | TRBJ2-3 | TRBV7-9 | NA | TGTGCCAGCAGCTTTAGCGGGGGGCTGGCGCAGTATTTT | CASSFSGGLAQYF
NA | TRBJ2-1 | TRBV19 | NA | TGTGCCAGTAGTATACACCGAGGGACACCTACTTTGTCTGAGCAGTTCTTC | CASSIHRGTPTLSEQFF
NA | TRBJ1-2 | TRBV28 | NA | TGTGCCAGCAGTTCTCGAGGAGGCAGGGGCTACACCTTC | CASSSRGGRGYTF
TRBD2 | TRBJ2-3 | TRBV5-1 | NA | TGCGCCAGCAGCTTGGGTAGCGGGGGGTATACAGATACGCAGTATTTT | CASSLGSGGYTDTQYF
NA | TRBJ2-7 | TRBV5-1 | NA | TGCGCCAGCAGCCTGCGCGGAGGTTCTGGGTACGAGCAGTACTTC | CASSLRGGSGYEQYF
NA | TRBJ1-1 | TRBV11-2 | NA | TGTGCCAGCAGCATCACAGGGACGTCGGACACTGAAGCTTTCTTT | CASSITGTSDTEAFF
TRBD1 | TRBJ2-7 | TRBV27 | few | TGTGCCAGCAGTGGGGGACAGCCTTTTGACGAGCAGTACTTC | CASSGGQPFDEQYF
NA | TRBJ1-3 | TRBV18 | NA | TGTGCCAGCTCACCACGTAACAGGCCGAGCTCTGGAAACACCATATATTTT | CASSPRNRPSSGNTIYF
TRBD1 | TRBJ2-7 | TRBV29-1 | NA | TGCAGCGTTGTCCCCGCGGACAGGGACTACGAGCAGTACTTC | CSVVPADRDYEQYF
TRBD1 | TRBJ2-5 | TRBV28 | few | TGTGCCAGCAGCCCTACAGGGGGCGCGGGGACCCAGTACTTC | CASSPTGGAGTQYF
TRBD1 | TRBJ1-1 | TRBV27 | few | TGTGCCAGCAAGGTGAGGGACAGACCAAACACTGAAGCTTTCTTT | CASKVRDRPNTEAFF
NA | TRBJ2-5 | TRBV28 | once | TGTGCCAGCAGTTTTTACAGACAAGAGACCCAGTACTTC | CASSFYRQETQYF
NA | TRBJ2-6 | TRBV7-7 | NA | TGTGCTAGCAGCTCCGGGTCCAACGTCCTGACTTTC | CASSSGSNVLTF
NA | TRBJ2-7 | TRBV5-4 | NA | TGTGCCAGCAGGGGCTCATCCTACGAGCAGTACTTC | CASRGSSYEQYF
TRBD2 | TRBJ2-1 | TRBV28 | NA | TGTGCCAGCACCTCGGGGCTAGCGGGGGGGGCTGAGCAGTTCTTC | CASTSGLAGGAEQFF
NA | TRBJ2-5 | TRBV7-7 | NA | TGTGCTAGCAGCTCTACACGGGTGGAGACCCAGTACTTC | CASSSTRVETQYF
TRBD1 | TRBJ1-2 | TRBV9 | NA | TGTGCCAGCAGCGATAGGGACAGGGGGCAAGAAGGCTACACCTTC | CASSDRDRGQEGYTF
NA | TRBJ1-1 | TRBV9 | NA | TGTGCCAGCAGCGTAGAGGCAGGGTGGGTTGGAACTGAAGCTTTCTTT | CASSVEAGWVGTEAFF
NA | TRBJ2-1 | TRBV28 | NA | TGTGCCAGCAGTTTACGGATGGGGGCTGTTGAGCAGTTCTTC | CASSLRMGAVEQFF
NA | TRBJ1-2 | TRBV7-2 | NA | TGTGCCAGCAGCTCAGGTTTATGGACTGGTGGCTACACCTTC | CASSSGLWTGGYTF
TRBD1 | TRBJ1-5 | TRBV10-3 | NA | TGTGCCATCAGTGAACCGGGACAGGGCTTAAGTCAGCCCCAGCATTTT | CAISEPGQGLSQPQHF
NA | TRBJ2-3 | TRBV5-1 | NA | TGCGCCAGCAGCTCCAACACAGATACGCAGTATTTT | CASSSNTDTQYF
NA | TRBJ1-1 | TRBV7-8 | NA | TGTGCCAGCAGCGTACAGGAAACGAACACTGAAGCTTTCTTT | CASSVQETNTEAFF
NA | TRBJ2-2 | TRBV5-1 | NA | TGCGCCTCATCTACCCCGACAAACACCGGGGAGCTGTTTTTT | CASSTPTNTGELFF